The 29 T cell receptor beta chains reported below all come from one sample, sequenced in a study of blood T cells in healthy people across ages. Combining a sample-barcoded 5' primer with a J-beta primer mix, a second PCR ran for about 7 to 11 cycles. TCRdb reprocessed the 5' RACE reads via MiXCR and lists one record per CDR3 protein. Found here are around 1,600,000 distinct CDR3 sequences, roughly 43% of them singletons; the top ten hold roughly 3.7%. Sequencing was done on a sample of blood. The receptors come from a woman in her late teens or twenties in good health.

The chain's CDR3 is CASSVQQGYEQYF. CDR3 DNA sequence: TGTGCCAGCAGCGTCCAACAGGGCTACGAGCAGTACTTC. This sequence joins TRBV7-9 and TRBJ2-7; D possibly corresponds to TRBD1 (6 bases). CDR3 length: 13 amino acids. The V end lost 5 bases, the J end lost 3 bases, and 11 bases lay between the germline ends. Germline CDR1 is SEHNR and CDR2 is FQNEAQ (reference sequence).

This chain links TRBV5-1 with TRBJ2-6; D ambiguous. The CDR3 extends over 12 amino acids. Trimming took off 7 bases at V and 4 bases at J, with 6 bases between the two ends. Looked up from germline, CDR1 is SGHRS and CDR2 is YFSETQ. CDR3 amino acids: CASGPGANVLTF. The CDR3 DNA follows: TGCGCCAGCGGCCCCGGGGCCAACGTCCTGACTTTC.

The CDR3 bases are TGTGCCAGCAGCCAAGGACAGAGGAGGAGGTATGAGCAGTTCTTC. Translating gives CASSQGQRRRYEQFF. V and J are TRBV3-1 and TRBJ2-1; D may match TRBD1 or TRBD2 (5 bases each). The V gene's germline CDR1 is LGHDT and CDR2 YNNKEL (reference sequence). Trimming cost V 1 base and J 8 bases, with 15 bases left between them. CDR3 size: 15 residues.

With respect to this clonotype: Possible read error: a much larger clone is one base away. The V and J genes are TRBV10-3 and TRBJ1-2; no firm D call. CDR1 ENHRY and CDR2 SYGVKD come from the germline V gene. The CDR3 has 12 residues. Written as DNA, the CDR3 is TGTGCCATCGGTGAACCGAATAATGGCTACACCTTC. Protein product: CAIGEPNNGYTF.

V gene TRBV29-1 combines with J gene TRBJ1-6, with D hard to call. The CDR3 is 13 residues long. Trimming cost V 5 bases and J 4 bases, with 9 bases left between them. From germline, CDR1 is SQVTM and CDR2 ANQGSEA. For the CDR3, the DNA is TGCAGCGTTAGGATAGGATATAATTCACCCCTCCACTTT. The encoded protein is CSVRIGYNSPLHF. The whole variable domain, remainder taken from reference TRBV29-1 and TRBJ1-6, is SAVISQKPSRDICQRGTSLTIQCQVDSQVTMMFWYRQQPGQSLTLIATANQGSEATYESGFVIDKFPISRPNLTFSTLTVSNMSPEDSSIYLCSVRIGYNSPLHFGNGTRLTVT.

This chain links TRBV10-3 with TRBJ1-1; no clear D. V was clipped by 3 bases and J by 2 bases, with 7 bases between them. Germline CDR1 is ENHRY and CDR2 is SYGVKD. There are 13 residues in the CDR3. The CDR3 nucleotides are TGTGCCATCAGTGACCAGAGCAACACTGAAGCTTTCTTT. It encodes CAISDQSNTEAFF.

The CDR3 sequence: CSARNAQEIETQYF. The CDR3 region has the DNA TGCAGTGCTAGAAACGCGCAGGAGATCGAGACCCAGTACTTC. This chain connects TRBV20-1 to TRBJ2-5; no firm D call. The V end lost 2 bases, the J end lost 5 bases, and 15 bases lay between the germline ends. There are 14 residues in the CDR3. Germline CDR1 DFQATT, CDR2 SNEGSKA (reference sequence).

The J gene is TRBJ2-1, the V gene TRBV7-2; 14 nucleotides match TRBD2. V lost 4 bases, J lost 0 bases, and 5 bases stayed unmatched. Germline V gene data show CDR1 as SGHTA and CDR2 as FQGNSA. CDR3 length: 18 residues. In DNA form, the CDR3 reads TGTGCCAGCAGCTCATACGGGACTAGCGGGAGCTCCTACAATGAGCAGTTCTTC. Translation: CASSSYGTSGSSYNEQFF.

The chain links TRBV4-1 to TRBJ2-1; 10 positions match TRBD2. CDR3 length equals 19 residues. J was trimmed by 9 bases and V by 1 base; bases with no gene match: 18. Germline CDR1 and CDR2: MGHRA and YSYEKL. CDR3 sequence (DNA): TGCGCCAGCAGCCAAGTTTTTCCTGGAGCGGGGGGGTCTTTGAGTGAGCAGTTCTTC. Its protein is CASSQVFPGAGGSLSEQFF.

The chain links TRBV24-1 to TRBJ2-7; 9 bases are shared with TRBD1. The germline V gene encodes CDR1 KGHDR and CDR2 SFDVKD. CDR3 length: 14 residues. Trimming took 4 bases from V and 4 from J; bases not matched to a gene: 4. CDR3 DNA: TGTGCCACCAGTGACGGACAGGGGAGGTACGAGCAGTACTTC. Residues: CATSDGQGRYEQYF.

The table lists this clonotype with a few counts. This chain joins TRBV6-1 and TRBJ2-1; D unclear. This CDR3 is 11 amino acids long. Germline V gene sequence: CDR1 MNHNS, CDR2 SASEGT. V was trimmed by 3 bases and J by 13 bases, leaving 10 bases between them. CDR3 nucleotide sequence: TGTGCCAGCAGTGAGCGCCGCGGCCAGTTCTTC. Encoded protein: CASSERRGQFF.

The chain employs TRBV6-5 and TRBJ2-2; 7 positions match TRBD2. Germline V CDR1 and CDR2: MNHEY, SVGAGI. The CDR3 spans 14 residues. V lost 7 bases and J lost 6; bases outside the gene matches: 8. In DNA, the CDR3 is TGTGCCAGCACCCAATTAGCGGGCCCCGGGGAGCTGTTTTTT. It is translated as CASTQLAGPGELFF.

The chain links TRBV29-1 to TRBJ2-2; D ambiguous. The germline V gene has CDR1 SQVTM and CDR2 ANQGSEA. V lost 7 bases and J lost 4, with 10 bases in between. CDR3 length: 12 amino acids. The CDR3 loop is CSARLSTGELFF. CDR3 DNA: TGCAGCGCCCGACTCAGCACCGGGGAGCTGTTTTTT.

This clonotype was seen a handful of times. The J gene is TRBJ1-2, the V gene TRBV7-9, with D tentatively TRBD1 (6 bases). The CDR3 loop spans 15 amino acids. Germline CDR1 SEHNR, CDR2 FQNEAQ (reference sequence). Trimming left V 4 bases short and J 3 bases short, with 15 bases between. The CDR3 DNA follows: TGTGCCAGCAGCTCATTACAGGGAGCCTACTATGGCTACACCTTC. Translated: CASSSLQGAYYGYTF.

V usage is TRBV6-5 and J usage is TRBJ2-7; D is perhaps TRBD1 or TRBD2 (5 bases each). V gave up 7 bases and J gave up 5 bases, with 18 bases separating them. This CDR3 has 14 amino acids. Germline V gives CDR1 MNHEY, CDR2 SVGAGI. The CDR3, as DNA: TGTGCCAGCACGCATAGAGGGGCGGTAGACGAGCAGTACTTC. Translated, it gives CASTHRGAVDEQYF.

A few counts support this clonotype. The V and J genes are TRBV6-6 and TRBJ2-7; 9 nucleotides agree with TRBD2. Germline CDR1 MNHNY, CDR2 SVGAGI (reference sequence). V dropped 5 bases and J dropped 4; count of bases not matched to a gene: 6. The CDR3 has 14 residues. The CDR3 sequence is CASSISGGAYEQYF. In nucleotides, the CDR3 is TGTGCCAGCAGTATTAGCGGGGGTGCATACGAGCAGTACTTC.

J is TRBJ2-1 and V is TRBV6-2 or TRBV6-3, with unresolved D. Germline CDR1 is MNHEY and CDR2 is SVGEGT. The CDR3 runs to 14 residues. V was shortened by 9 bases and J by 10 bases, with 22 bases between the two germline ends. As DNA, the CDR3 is TGTGCCAGTCAAGCTCGTGGCGGCTCCTACGAGCAGTTCTTC. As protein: CASQARGGSYEQFF.

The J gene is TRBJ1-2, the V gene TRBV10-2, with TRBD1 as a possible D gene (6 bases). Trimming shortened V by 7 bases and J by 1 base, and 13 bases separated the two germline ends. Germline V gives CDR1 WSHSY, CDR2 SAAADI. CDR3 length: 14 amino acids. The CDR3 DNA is TGCGCCAGCATTGGACAGAGTGTTAACTATGGCTACACCTTC. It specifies CASIGQSVNYGYTF.

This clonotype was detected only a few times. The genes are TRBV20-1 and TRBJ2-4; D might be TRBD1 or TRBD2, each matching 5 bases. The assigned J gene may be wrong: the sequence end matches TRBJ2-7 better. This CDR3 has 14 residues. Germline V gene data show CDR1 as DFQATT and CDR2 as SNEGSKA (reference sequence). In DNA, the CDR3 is TGCAGTGCTAGAGATCCCGGGGCCGGATACGAGCAGTACTTC. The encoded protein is CSARDPGAGYEQYF.

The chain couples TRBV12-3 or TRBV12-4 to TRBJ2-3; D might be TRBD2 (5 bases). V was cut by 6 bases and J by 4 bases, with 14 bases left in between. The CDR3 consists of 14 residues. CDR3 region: CASREDGEPDTQYF. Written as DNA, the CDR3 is TGTGCCAGCAGGGAGGACGGGGAGCCAGATACGCAGTATTTT.

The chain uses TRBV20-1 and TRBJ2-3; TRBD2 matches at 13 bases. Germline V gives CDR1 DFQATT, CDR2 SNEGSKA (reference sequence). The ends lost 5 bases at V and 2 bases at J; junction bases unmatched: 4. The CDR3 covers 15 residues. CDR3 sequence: CSAQGLAGNTDTQYF. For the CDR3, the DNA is TGCAGTGCTCAGGGACTAGCGGGGAACACAGATACGCAGTATTTT.

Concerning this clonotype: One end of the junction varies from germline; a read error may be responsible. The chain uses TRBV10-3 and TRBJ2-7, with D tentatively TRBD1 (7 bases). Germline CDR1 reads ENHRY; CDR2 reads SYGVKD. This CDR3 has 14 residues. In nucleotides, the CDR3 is TGTGCCATCACAGGCCCAGGGGGAGGCTACGAGCAGCACTTC. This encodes CAITGPGGGYEQHF.

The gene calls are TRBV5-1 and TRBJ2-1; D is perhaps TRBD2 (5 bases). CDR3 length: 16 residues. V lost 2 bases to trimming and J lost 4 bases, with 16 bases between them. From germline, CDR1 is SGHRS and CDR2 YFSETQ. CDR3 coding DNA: TGCGCCAGCAGCTTAATGCCCCCTGGAGGTTACAATGAGCAGTTCTTC. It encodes CASSLMPPGGYNEQFF. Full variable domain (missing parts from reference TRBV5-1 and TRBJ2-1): KAGVTQTPRYLIKTRGQQVTLSCSPISGHRSVSWYQQTPGQGLQFLFEYFSETQRNKGNFPGRFSGRQFSNSRSEMNVSTLELGDSALYLCASSLMPPGGYNEQFFGPGTRLTVL.

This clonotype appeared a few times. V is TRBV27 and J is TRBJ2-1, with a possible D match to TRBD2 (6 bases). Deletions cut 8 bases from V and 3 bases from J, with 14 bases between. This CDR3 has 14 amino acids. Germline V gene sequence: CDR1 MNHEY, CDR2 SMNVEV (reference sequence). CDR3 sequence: CASSRDSDYNEQFF. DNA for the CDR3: TGTGCCAGCTCCCGGGACTCAGACTACAATGAGCAGTTCTTC.

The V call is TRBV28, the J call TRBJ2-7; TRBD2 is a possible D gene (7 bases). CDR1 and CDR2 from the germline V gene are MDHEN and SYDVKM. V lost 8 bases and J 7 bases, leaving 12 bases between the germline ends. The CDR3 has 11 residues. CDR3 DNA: TGTGCCAGCCAGGGAGGGGGTGAGCAGTACTTC. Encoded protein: CASQGGGEQYF. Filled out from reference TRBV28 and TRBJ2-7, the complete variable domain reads DVKVTQSSRYLVKRTGEKVFLECVQDMDHENMFWYRQDPGLGLRLIYFSYDVKMKEKGDIPEGYSVSREKKERFSLILESASTNQTSMYLCASQGGGEQYFGPGTRLTVT.

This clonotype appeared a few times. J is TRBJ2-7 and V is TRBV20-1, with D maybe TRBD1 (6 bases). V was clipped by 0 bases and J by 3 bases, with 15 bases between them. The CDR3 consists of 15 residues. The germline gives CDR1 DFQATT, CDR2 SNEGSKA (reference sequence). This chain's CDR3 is CSARDIGNRVYEQYF. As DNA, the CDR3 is TGCAGTGCTAGAGATATTGGTAACAGGGTCTACGAGCAGTACTTC.

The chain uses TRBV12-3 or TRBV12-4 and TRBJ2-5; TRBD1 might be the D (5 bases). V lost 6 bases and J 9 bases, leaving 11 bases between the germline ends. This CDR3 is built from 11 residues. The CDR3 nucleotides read TGTGCCAGCAGCTCAGCAGGGCCCCAGTACTTC. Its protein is CASSSAGPQYF.

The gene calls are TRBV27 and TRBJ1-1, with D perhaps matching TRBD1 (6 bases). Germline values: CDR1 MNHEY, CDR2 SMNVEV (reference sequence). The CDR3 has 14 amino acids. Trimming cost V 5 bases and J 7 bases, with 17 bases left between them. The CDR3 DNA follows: TGTGCCAGCAGTAACCAGGGGATTAAGAGTGAAGCTTTCTTT. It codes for CASSNQGIKSEAFF.

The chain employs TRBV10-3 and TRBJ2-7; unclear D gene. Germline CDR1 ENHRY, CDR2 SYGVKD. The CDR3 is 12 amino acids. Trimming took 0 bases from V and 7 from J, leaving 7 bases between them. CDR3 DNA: TGTGCCATCAGTGAGTCGAGTAGTGAGCAGTACTTC. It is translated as CAISESSSEQYF.